A single sample is the source of the 16 T cell receptor beta chains below, sequenced in a study of blood T cell repertoires in COVID-19. The table came from immunoSEQ multiplex PCR; TCRdb's copy has only in-frame clones and leaves some out. The data hold around 180,000 clones, with under 80% observed a single time. Material for sequencing was PBMCs or T cells enriched from blood (not recorded which). These receptors came from a woman aged 45-65 years with acute COVID-19.

Of note for this clone: An end of the junction differs from the germline gene, which may be a read error. The V and J genes are TRBV7-7 and TRBJ1-3; D is perhaps TRBD1 (6 bases). Looked up from germline, CDR1 is SSHAT and CDR2 is FNYEAQ (reference sequence). The CDR3 runs 13 residues. CDR3 DNA sequence: TGTGCTAGCAGCTCGGACAGAGAAAACACCATATATTTT. Its protein is CASSSDRENTIYF.

The chain employs TRBV29-1 and TRBJ1-2; 10 nucleotides align to TRBD1. V shed 7 bases and J 0 bases; nucleotides not matched to a gene: 8. The CDR3 contains 15 residues. Germline V lookup: CDR1 SQVTM, CDR2 ANQGSEA. DNA for the CDR3: TGCAGCGCCGAAGACAGGGGGCTGGCTAACTATGGCTACACCTTC. This gives the protein CSAEDRGLANYGYTF.

The V call is TRBV5-6, the J call TRBJ2-3, with D perhaps matching TRBD2 (6 bases). Between the trimmed V and J ends, which lost 1 base and 2 bases, there was a span of 11 bases. The CDR3 sequence is 15 residues long. CDR1 and CDR2 (germline): SGHDT, YYEEEE. The CDR3 is CASSLLPGVTDTQYF. In nucleotides, the CDR3 is TGTGCCAGCAGCTTGCTTCCGGGAGTCACAGATACGCAGTATTTT.

This clone was observed once. V gene TRBV5-6 combines with J gene TRBJ1-4, with 8 positions matching TRBD1. Germline trimming cut 4 bases from V and 7 bases from J; bases unmatched to any gene: 6. This CDR3 contains 14 residues. CDR1 SGHDT and CDR2 YYEEEE come from the germline V gene. The CDR3 sequence is CASSTQGASEKLFF. CDR3 in DNA: TGTGCCAGCAGCACCCAGGGGGCAAGTGAAAAACTGTTTTTT.

V usage is TRBV20-1 and J usage is TRBJ1-1; D is ambiguous. CDR1 is DFQATT, CDR2 SNEGSKA, per germline (reference sequence). CDR3 length equals 11 residues. Trimming left V 2 bases short and J 2 bases short, with 3 bases between. CDR3 loop: CSARRNTEAFF. DNA of the CDR3: TGCAGTGCTAGACGTAACACTGAAGCTTTCTTT.

The gene calls are TRBV6-2 or TRBV6-3 and TRBJ2-1; 10 bases align to TRBD2. Unmatched junction bases numbered 14, after V lost 6 bases and J lost 6 bases. The CDR3 consists of 17 residues. CDR1 and CDR2 (germline): MNHEY, SVGEGT. The CDR3 DNA reads TGTGCCAGCAGCACCCCTACGGGGGAGCGGGGGGGCAATGAGCAGTTCTTC. Translated: CASSTPTGERGGNEQFF.

As concerns this clone: This sample also contains other DNA sequences that code for the same CDR3. The V gene is TRBV28, the J gene TRBJ1-5, with D unclear. Between the trimmed V and J ends, which lost 2 bases and 5 bases, there was a span of 13 bases. There are 15 residues in the CDR3. CDR1 is MDHEN and CDR2 is SYDVKM in the germline V gene. Here the CDR3 DNA reads TGTGCCAGCAGTTTAAGACGGAGAGGAGATCAGCCCCAGCATTTT. It encodes CASSLRRRGDQPQHF.

V usage is TRBV27 and J usage is TRBJ1-2; 7 bases are a match to TRBD1. This CDR3 is built from 16 residues. Unmatched junction bases numbered 9, after V lost 5 bases and J lost 0 bases. The germline CDR1 and CDR2 sequences are MNHEY and SMNVEV (reference sequence). The CDR3 DNA is TGTGCCAGCAGTCCCTCAGGGGGGCGTTCTAACTATGGCTACACCTTC. It encodes CASSPSGGRSNYGYTF.

The chain recombines TRBV14 with TRBJ2-6, with TRBD2 matching 8 bases. V lost 4 bases and J lost 0; bases outside the gene matches: 14. This CDR3 spans 20 amino acids. Per germline, CDR1 SGHDN and CDR2 FVKESK. This chain's CDR3 is CASSPRLGGGEHSGANVLTF. CDR3 bases: TGTGCCAGCAGCCCCCGACTCGGGGGGGGCGAACACTCTGGGGCCAACGTCCTGACTTTC.

This chain links TRBV4-1 with TRBJ1-1; D is possibly TRBD1 (5 bases). Germline V lookup: CDR1 MGHRA, CDR2 YSYEKL. V was trimmed by 3 bases and J by 0 bases, leaving 8 bases between them. CDR3 length: 14 residues. The CDR3 is CASSQRQLNTEAFF. The CDR3 nucleotides read TGCGCCAGCAGCCAGCGACAGCTGAACACTGAAGCTTTCTTT.

The chain is built from TRBV18 and TRBJ1-6; D is undetermined. CDR1 and CDR2 (germline): KGHSH, LQKENI. V was shortened by 3 bases and J by 7 bases, with 19 bases between the two germline ends. This CDR3 is 17 amino acids long. The CDR3 DNA sequence: TGTGCCAGCTCACCTCTAGACCTCTTCCCAGACAATTCACCCCTCCACTTT. This gives the protein CASSPLDLFPDNSPLHF.

This sequence joins TRBV6-5 and TRBJ1-2, with 7 bases identical to TRBD1. The CDR3 contains 14 residues. V dropped 5 bases and J dropped 6; count of bases not matched to a gene: 9. The germline V gene has CDR1 MNHEY and CDR2 SVGAGI. This CDR3 is CASSPQQGVHGYTF. Written as DNA, the CDR3 is TGTGCCAGCAGTCCCCAGCAGGGGGTGCATGGCTACACCTTC.

The chain employs TRBV6-6 and TRBJ1-5, with 8 bases that match TRBD1. Germline lookup yields CDR1 MNHNY and CDR2 SVGAGI (reference sequence). V lost 5 bases to trimming and J lost 7 bases; unmatched junction nucleotides: 7. The CDR3 consists of 14 residues. The CDR3 DNA sequence: TGTGCCAGCAGTGAGGACAGGGTTTGGCAGCCCCAGCATTTT. Protein product: CASSEDRVWQPQHF.

The CDR3, as DNA: TGTGCCAGCAGCCTAAAATACGAGCAGTACGTC. Residues: CASSLKYEQYV. This chain connects TRBV5-8 to TRBJ2-7, with no clear D. The germline gives CDR1 SGHTS, CDR2 YDEGEE. The CDR3 is made up of 11 amino acids. V lost 4 bases to trimming and J lost 4 bases, with 6 bases between them.

The chain links TRBV4-3 to TRBJ2-4; the D gene is possibly TRBD2 (5 bases). CDR1 and CDR2 from the germline V gene are LGHNA and YSLEER. The CDR3 spans 18 residues. Trimming pared 0 bases from V and 0 bases from J, leaving 15 bases between. The CDR3 protein is CASSQDLADGVAKNIQYF. Here the CDR3 DNA reads TGCGCCAGCAGCCAAGATCTGGCTGACGGGGTAGCCAAAAACATTCAGTACTTC.

The chain combines TRBV18 with TRBJ2-1; the match to TRBD2 covers 13 bases. V trimming: 4 bases; J trimming: 7 bases; junction bases outside the gene matches: 13. CDR3 length: 18 amino acids. Germline V lookup: CDR1 KGHSH, CDR2 LQKENI. The CDR3 is CASSLKITSGGALNEQFF. Here the CDR3 DNA reads TGTGCCAGCTCACTCAAGATTACTAGCGGGGGGGCCTTGAATGAGCAGTTCTTC. The full variable domain, its missing parts supplied by reference TRBV18 and TRBJ2-1, is NAGVMQNPRHLVRRRGQEARLRCSPMKGHSHVYWYRQLPEEGLKFMVYLQKENIIDESGMPKERFSAEFPKEGPSILRIQQVVRGDSAAYFCASSLKITSGGALNEQFFGPGTRLTVL.